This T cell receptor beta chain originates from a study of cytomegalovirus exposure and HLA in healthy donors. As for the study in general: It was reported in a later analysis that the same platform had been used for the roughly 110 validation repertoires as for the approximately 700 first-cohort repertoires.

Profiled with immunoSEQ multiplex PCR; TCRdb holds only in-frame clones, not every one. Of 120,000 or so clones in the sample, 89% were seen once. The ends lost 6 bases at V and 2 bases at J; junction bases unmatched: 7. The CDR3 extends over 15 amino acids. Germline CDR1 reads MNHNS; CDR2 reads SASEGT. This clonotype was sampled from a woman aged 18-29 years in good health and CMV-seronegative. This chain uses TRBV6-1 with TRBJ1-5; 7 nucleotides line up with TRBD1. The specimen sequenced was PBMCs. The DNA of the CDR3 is TGTGCCAGCAGAAAGACAGGGTCGGGCAATCAGCCCCAGCATTTT. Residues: CASRKTGSGNQPQHF.